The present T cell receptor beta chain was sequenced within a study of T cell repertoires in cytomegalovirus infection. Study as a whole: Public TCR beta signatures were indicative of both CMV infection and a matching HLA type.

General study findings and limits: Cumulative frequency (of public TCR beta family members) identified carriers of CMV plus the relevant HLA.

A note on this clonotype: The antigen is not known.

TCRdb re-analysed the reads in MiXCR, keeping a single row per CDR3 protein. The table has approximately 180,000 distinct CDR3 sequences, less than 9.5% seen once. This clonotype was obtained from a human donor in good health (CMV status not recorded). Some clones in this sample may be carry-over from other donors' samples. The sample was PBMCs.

The CDR3 nucleotides read TGCGCCAGCAGCCTCCTCAGGGAGCTGTTTTTT. It codes for CASSLLRELFF. V usage is TRBV5-1 and J usage is TRBJ2-2; D not certain. This CDR3 region has 11 residues. The germline V gene encodes CDR1 SGHRS and CDR2 YFSETQ. V lost 4 bases to trimming and J lost 9 bases, with 7 bases between them.